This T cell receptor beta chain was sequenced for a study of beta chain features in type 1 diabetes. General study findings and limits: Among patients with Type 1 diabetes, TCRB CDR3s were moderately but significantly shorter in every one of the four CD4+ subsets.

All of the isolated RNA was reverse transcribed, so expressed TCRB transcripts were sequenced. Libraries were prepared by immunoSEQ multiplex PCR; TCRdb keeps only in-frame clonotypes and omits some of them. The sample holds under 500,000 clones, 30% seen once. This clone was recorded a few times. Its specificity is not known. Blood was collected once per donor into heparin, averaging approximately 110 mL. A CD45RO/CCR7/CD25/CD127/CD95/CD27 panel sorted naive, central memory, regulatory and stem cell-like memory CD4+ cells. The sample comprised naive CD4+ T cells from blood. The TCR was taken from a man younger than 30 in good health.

For the CDR3, the DNA is TGTGCCACCAGCCCCCAGCAGCGGGAGATCAATGAGCAGTTCTTC. This codes for CATSPQQREINEQFF. The rearrangement joins TRBV15 to TRBJ2-1; 8 bases are a match to TRBD2. V lost 5 bases to trimming and J lost 6 bases; unmatched junction nucleotides: 9. Per the germline V gene, CDR1 is LNHNV and CDR2 is YYDKDF (reference sequence). This CDR3 comprises 15 residues.